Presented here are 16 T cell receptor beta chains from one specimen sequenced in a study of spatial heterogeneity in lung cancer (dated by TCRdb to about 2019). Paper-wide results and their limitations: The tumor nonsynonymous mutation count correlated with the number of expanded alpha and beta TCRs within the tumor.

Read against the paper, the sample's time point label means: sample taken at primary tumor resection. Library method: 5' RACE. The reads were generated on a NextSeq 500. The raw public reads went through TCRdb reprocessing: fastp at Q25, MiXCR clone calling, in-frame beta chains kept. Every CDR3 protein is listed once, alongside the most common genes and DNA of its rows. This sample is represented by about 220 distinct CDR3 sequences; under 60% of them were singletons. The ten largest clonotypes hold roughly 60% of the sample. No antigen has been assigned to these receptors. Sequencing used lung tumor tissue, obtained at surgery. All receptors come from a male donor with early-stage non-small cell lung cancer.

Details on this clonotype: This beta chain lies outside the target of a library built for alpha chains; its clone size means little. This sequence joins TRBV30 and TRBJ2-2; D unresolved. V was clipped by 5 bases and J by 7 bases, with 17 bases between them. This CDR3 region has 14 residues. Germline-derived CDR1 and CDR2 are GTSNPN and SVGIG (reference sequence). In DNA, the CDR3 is TGTGCCTGGGACACCAGGTCTAGGCGCGGGGAGCTGTTTTTT. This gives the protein CAWDTRSRRGELFF.

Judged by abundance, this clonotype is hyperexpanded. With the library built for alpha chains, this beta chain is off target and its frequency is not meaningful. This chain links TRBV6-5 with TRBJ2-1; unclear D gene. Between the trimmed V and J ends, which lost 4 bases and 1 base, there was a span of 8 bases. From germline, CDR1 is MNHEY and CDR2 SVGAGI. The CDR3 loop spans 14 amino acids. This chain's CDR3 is CASSLSRSYNEQFF. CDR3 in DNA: TGTGCCAGCAGTTTAAGCCGATCCTACAATGAGCAGTTCTTC.

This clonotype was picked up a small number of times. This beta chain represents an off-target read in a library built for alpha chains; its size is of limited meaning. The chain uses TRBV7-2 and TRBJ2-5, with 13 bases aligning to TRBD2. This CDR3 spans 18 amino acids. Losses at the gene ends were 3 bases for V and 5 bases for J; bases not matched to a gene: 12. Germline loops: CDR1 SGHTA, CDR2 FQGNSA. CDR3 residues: CASSLGATSGRAMETQYF. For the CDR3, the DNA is TGTGCCAGCAGCTTGGGAGCCACTAGCGGGAGGGCCATGGAGACCCAGTACTTC.

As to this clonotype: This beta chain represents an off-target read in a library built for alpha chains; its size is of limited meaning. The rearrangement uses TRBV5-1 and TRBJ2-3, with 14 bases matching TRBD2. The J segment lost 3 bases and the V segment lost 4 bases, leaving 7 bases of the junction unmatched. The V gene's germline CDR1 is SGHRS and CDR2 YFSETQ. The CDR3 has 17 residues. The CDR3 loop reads CASSARTSGGSTDTQYF. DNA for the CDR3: TGCGCCAGCAGCGCCAGGACTAGCGGGGGGTCGACAGATACGCAGTATTTT.

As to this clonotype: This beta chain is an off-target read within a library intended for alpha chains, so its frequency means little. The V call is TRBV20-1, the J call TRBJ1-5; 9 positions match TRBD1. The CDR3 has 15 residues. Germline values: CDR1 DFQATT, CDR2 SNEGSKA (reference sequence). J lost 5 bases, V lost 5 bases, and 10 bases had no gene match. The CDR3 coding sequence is TGCAGTGCTGGCGGAGCAGGACAGGGGCATCAGCCCCAGCATTTT. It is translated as CSAGGAGQGHQPQHF.

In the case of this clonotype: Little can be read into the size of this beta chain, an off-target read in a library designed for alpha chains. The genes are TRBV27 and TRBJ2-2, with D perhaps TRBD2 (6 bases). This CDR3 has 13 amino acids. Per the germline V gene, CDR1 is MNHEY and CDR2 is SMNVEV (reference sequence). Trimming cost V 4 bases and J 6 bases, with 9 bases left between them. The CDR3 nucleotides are TGTGCCAGCAGTTCTAGGGAGGCCGGGGAGCTGTTTTTT. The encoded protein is CASSSREAGELFF.

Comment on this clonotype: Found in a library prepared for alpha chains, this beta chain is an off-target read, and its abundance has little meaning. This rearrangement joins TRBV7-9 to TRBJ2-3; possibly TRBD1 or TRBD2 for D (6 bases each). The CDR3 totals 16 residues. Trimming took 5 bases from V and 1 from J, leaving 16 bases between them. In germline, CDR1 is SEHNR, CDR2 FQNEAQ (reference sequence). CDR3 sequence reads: CASSPRGRQGTDTQYF. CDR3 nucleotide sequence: TGTGCCAGCAGCCCCCGGGGGAGACAGGGCACAGATACGCAGTATTTT.

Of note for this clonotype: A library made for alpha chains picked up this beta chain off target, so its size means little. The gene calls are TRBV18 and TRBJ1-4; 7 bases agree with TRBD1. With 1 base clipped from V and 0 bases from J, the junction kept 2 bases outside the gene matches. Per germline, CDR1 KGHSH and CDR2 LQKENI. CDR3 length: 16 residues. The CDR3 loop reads CASSPLGQATNEKLFF. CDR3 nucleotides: TGTGCCAGCTCACCACTTGGACAGGCAACTAATGAAAAACTGTTTTTT.

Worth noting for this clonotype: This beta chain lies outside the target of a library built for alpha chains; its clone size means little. Here the CDR3 DNA reads TGTGCCAGCAGGGGGACAGCGAGCTCTGGAAACACCATATATTTT. Residues: CASRGTASSGNTIYF. The gene calls are TRBV7-9 and TRBJ1-3, with 7 positions matching TRBD1. This CDR3 comprises 15 residues. Per germline, CDR1 SEHNR and CDR2 FQNEAQ (reference sequence). The V gene end was trimmed by 6 bases and the J gene end by 0 bases; junction bases not matched to a gene: 5. The whole variable domain, filled in from reference TRBV7-9 and TRBJ1-3, reads DTGVSQNPRHKITKRGQNVTFRCDPISEHNRLYWYRQTLGQGPEFLTYFQNEAQLEKSRLLSDRFSAERPKGSFSTLEIQRTEQGDSAMYLCASRGTASSGNTIYFGEGSWLTVV.

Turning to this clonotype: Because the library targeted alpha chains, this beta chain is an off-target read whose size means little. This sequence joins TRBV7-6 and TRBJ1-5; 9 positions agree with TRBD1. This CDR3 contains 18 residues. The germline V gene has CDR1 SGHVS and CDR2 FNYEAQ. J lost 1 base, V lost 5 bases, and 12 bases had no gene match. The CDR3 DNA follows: TGTGCCAGCAGCCCACTGGACAGGGGATGGTCAAGCAATCAGCCCCAGCATTTT. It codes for CASSPLDRGWSSNQPQHF.

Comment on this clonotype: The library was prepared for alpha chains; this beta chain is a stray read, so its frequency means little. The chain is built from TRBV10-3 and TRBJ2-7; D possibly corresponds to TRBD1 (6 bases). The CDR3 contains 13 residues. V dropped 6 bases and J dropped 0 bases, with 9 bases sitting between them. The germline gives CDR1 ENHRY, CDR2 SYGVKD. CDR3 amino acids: CAIRDSSSYEQYF. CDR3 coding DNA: TGTGCCATCAGGGACAGCAGCTCCTACGAGCAGTACTTC.

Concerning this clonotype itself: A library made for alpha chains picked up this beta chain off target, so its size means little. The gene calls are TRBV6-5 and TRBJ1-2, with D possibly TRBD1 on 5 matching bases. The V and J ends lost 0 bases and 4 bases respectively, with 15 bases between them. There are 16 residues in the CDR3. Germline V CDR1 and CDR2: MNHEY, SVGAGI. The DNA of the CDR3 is TGTGCCAGCAGTTACTCCCAGGGCTTCGAGGTCTATGGCTACACCTTC. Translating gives CASSYSQGFEVYGYTF.

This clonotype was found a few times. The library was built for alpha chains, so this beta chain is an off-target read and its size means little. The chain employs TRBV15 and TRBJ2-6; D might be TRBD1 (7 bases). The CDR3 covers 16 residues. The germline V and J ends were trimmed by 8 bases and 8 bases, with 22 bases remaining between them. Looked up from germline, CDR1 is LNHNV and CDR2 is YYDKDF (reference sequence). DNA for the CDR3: TGTGCCACCCGGAGGGGGCTTTGGGCCCGGACCAACGTCCTGACTTTC. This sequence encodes CATRRGLWARTNVLTF.

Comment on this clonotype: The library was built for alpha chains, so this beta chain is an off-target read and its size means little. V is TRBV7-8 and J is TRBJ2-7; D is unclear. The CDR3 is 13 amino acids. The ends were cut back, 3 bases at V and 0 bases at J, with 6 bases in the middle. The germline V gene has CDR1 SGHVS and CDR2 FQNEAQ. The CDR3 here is CASSLGRSYEQYF. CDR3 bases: TGTGCCAGCAGCTTGGGTCGCTCCTACGAGCAGTACTTC.

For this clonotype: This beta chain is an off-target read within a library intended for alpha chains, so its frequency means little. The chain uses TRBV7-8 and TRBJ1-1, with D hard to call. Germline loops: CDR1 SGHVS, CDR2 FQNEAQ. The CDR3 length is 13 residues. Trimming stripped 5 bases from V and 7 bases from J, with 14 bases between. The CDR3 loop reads CASSNAAGFEAFF. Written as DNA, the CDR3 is TGTGCCAGCAGCAACGCGGCCGGGTTTGAAGCTTTCTTT.

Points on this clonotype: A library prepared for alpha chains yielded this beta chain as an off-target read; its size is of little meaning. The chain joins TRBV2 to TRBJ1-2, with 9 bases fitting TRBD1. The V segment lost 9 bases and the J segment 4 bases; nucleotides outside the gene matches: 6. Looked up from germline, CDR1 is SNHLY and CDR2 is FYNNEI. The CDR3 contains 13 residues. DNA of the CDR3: TGTGCCAGGGGACAGGGAGCGGCCTATGGCTACACCTTC. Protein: CARGQGAAYGYTF.